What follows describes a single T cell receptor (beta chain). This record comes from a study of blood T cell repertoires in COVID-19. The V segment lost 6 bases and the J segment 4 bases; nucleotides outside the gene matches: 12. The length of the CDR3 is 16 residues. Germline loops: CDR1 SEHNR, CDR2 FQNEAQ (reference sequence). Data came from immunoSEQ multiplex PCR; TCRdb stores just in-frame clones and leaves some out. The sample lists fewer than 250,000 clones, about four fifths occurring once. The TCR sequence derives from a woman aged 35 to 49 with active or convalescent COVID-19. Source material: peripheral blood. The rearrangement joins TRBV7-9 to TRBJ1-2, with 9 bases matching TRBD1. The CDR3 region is CASSPNSGTGRYGYTF. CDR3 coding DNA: TGTGCCAGCAGTCCCAACTCCGGGACAGGGCGCTATGGCTACACCTTC.